This TCR beta chain was sequenced during a study of T-cell reconstitution after alpha-beta-depleted transplantation in children. The TCRbeta library incorporated unique molecular identifiers. TCRdb reprocessed the PCR reads via MiXCR and lists one record per CDR3 protein. The sample lists approximately 270,000 distinct CDR3 sequences; approximately 24% were seen once. Germline V gives CDR1 SGHVS, CDR2 FQNEAQ. Trimming took 0 bases from V and 8 from J, leaving 7 bases between them. This CDR3 is built from 13 residues. The V gene is TRBV7-8, the J gene TRBJ1-4; D is undetermined. This sequence originates from a female patient aged 2-9 years who had a stem cell transplant for congenital amegakaryocytic thrombocytopenia, so the T cells may come from the graft donor. This specimen was PBMCs, mostly from graft donor cells, taken 360 days after TCRalphabeta/CD19-depleted stem cell transplant. The CDR3 loop reads CASSLAVVEKLFF. The CDR3 DNA is TGTGCCAGCAGCTTAGCGGTTGTGGAAAAACTGTTTTTT.